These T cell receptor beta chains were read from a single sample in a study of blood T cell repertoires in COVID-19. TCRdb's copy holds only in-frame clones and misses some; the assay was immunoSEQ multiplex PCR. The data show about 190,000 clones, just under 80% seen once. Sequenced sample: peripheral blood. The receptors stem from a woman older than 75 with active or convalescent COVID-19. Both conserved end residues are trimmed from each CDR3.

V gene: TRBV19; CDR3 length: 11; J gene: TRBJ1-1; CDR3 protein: ASSRQGWTEAF
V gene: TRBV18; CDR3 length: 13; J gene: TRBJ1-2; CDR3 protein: ASSPSGTTNYGYT
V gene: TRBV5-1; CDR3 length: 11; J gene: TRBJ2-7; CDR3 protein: ASSLQGAAEQY
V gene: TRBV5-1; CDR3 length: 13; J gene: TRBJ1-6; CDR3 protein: ASSSDGQYNSPLH
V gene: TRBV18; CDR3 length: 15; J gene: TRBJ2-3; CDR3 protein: ASSSGLAGGPTDTQY
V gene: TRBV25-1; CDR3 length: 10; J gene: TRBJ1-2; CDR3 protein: ASATGTWGYT
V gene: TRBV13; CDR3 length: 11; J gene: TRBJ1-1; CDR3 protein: ASSPGRSPEAF
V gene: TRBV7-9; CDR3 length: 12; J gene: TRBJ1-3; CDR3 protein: ASSLGSAGNTIY
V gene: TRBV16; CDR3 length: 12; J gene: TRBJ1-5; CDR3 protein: ASSPGGGNQPQH
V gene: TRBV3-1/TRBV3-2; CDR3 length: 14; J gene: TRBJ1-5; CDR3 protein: ASSHSGTGSNQPQH
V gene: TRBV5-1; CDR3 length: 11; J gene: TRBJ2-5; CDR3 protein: ASSGDTQETQY
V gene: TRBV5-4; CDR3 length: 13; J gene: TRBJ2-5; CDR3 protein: ASSGGQGVLETQY
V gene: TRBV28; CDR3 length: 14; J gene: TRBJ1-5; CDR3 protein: ASSPRGQGGNQPQH
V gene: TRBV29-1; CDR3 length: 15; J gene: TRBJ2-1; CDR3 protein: SVSGGRGGRNYNEQF
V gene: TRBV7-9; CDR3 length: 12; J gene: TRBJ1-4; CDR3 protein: ASSARLSNEKLF
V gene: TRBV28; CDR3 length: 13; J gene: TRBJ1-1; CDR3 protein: ASSFVYRESTEAF
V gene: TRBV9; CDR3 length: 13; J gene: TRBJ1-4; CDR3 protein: ASSARGHRGEKLF
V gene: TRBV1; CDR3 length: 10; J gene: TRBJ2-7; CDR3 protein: TSSEEPYEQY
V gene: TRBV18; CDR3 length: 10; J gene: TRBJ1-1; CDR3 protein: ASSENFHPLY
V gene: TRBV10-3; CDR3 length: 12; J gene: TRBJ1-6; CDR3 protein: AISEGARNSPLH
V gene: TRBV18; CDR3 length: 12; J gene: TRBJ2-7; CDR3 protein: ASSPPGGTYEQY